One and the same sample provided the 5 T cell receptor beta chains below, sequenced in a study of cytomegalovirus exposure and HLA in healthy donors. The study ran its PCR with 60 Vbeta and 13 Jbeta primers. Assay used: immunoSEQ multiplex PCR; TCRdb lists only in-frame clones, some missing. The sample shows 100,000 to 150,000 clones, around 81% of them seen only once. The sample consisted of PBMCs. These TCRs come from a woman in her 50s in good health and CMV-seronegative.

The V gene is TRBV14, the J gene TRBJ2-7; D not resolved. CDR1 is SGHDN and CDR2 is FVKESK in the germline V gene. This CDR3 is built from 12 residues. The V gene lost 1 base and the J gene lost 8 bases, with 9 bases spanning the gap. The CDR3 sequence: CASSQGLLKQYF. CDR3 in DNA: TGTGCCAGCAGCCAAGGACTCCTCAAGCAGTACTTC.

This chain uses TRBV19 with TRBJ1-5; D gene uncertain. The germline V gene has CDR1 LNHDA and CDR2 SQIVND (reference sequence). CDR3 length: 14 residues. The V end was cut by 2 bases, the J end by 5 bases, with 10 bases between. Here the CDR3 DNA reads TGTGCCAGTAGTATAATAGCAGCATATCAGCCCCAGCATTTT. It codes for CASSIIAAYQPQHF.

The chain uses TRBV6-1 and TRBJ1-5; D is perhaps TRBD1 (5 bases). The CDR3 totals 14 residues. V was shortened by 6 bases and J by 5 bases, with 14 bases between the two germline ends. Germline V CDR1 and CDR2: MNHNS, SASEGT. The CDR3 DNA follows: TGTGCCAGCAGGGGTTCAGGGAGGGATCAGCCCCAGCATTTT. This sequence encodes CASRGSGRDQPQHF.

The chain combines TRBV19 with TRBJ2-3; TRBD2 is a possible D gene (6 bases). Germline V CDR1 and CDR2: LNHDA, SQIVND (reference sequence). The CDR3 has 15 residues. Trimming stripped 3 bases from V and 2 bases from J, with 12 bases between. The CDR3 nucleotides are TGTGCCAGTAGTATCATAGCGGCCGTCACAGATACGCAGTATTTT. Protein product: CASSIIAAVTDTQYF.

The chain links TRBV28 to TRBJ1-2; D gene unclear. Trimming left V 5 bases short and J 3 bases short, with 13 bases between. From germline, CDR1 is MDHEN and CDR2 SYDVKM. The CDR3 consists of 14 residues. CDR3: CASSPAPTDYGYTF. Here the CDR3 DNA reads TGTGCCAGCAGTCCCGCCCCAACAGACTATGGCTACACCTTC.